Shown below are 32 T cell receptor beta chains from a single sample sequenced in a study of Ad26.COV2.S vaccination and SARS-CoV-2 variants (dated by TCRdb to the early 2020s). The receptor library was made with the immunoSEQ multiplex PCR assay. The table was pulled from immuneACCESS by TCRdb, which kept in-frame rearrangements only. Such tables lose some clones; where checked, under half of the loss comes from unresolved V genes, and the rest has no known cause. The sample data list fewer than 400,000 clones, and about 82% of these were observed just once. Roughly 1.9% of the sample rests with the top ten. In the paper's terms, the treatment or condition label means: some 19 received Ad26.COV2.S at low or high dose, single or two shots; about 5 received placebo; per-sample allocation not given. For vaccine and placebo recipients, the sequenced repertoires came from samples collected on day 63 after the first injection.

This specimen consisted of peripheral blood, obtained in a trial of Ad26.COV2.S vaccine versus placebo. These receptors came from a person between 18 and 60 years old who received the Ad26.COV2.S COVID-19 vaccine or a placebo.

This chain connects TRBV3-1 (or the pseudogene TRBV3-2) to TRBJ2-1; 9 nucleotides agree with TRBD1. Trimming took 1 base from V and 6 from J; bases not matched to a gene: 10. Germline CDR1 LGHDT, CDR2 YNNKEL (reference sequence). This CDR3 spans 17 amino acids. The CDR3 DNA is TGTGCCAGCAGCCAAGCTTCCGGGACAGGGATTATCAATGAGCAGTTCTTC. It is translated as CASSQASGTGIINEQFF.

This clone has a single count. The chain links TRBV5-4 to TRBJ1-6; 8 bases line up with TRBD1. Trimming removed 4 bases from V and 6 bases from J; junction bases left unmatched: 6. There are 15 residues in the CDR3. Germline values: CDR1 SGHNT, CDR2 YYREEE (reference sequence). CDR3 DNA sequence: TGTGCCAGCAGCCCGGGGACAGGCGGTAATTCACCCCTCCACTTT. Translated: CASSPGTGGNSPLHF. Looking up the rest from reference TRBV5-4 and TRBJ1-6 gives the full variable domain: ETGVTQSPTHLIKTRGQQVTLRCSSQSGHNTVSWYQQALGQGPQFIFQYYREEENGRGNFPPRFSGLQFPNYSSELNVNALELDDSALYLCASSPGTGGNSPLHFGNGTRLTVT.

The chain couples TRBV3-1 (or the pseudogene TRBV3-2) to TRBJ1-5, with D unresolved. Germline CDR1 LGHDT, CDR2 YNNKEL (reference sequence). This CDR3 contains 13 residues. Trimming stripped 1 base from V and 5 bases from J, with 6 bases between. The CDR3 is CASSQGPYQPQHF. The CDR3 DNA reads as TGTGCCAGCAGCCAAGGGCCATATCAGCCCCAGCATTTT.

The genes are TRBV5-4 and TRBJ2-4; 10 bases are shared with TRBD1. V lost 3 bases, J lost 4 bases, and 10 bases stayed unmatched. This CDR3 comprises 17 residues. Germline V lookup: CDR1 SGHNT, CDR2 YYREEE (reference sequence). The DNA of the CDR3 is TGTGCCAGCAGCTCCACAGGACAGGGGGGGGATAAAAACATTCAGTACTTC. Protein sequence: CASSSTGQGGDKNIQYF.

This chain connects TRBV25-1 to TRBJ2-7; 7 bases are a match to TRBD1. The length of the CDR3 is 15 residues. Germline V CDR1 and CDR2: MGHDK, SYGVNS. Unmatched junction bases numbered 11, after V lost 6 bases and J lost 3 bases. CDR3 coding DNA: TGTGCCAGCAGCCCCCCAGACAGGGTTAGCTACGAGCAGTACTTC. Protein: CASSPPDRVSYEQYF.

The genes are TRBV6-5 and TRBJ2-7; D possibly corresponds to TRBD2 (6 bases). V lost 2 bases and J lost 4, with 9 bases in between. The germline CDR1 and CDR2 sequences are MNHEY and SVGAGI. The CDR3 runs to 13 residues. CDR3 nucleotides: TGTGCCAGCAGTTACCGCCGGGGGTACGAGCAGTACTTC. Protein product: CASSYRRGYEQYF.

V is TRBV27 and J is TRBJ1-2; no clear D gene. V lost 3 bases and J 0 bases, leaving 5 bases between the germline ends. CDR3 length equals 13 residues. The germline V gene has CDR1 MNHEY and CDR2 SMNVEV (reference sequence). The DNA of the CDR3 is TGTGCCAGCAGTTTTCTAGCTAACTATGGCTACACCTTC. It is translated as CASSFLANYGYTF.

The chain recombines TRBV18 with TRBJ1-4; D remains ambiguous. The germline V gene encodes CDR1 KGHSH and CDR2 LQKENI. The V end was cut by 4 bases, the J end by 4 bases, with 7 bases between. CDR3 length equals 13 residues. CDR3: CASSRGSNEKLFF. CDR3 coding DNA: TGTGCCAGCTCACGTGGCAGTAATGAAAAACTGTTTTTT.

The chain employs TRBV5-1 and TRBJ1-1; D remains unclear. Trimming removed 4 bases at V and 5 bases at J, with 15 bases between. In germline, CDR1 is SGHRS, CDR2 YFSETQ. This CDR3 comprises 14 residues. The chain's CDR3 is CASSPPGRGTEAFF. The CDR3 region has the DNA TGCGCCAGCAGCCCCCCGGGCCGAGGGACTGAAGCTTTCTTT.

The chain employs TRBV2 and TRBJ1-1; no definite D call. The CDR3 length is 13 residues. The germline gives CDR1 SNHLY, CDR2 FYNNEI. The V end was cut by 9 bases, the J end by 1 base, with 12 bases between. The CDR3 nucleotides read TGTGCCAGTACGAGGACGGGGAACACTGAAGCTTTCTTT. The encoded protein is CASTRTGNTEAFF.

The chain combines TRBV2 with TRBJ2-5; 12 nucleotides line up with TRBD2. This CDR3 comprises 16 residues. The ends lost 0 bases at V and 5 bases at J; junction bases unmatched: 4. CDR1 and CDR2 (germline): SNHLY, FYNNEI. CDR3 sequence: CASSEARTSGGETQYF. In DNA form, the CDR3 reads TGTGCCAGCAGTGAAGCTCGAACTAGCGGGGGGGAGACCCAGTACTTC.

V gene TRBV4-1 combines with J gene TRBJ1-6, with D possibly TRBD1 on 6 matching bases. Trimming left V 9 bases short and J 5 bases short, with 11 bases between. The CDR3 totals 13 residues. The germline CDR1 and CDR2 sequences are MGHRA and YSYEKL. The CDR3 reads CASMDRDNSPLHF. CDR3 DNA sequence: TGCGCCAGTATGGACAGAGATAATTCACCCCTCCACTTT.

Here the CDR3 reads CASRPPDRVTNTGELFF. CDR3 nucleotide sequence: TGTGCCAGCAGACCCCCCGACAGGGTAACGAACACCGGGGAGCTGTTTTTT. This chain joins TRBV27 and TRBJ2-2; 7 bases agree with TRBD1. V lost 6 bases and J lost 0; bases outside the gene matches: 10. Germline V gives CDR1 MNHEY, CDR2 SMNVEV (reference sequence). The CDR3 sequence is 17 residues long.

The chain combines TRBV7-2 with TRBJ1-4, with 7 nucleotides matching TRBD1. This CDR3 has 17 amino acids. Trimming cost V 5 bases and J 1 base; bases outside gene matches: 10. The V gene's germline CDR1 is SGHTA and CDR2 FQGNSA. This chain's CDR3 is CASSETGVFQTNEKLFF. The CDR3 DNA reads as TGTGCCAGCAGCGAAACAGGGGTGTTTCAAACTAATGAAAAACTGTTTTTT.

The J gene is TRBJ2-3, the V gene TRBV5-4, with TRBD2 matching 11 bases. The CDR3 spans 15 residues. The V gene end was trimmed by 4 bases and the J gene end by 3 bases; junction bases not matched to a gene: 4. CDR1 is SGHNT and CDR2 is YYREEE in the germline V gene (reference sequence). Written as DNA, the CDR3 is TGTGCCAGCAGCACCGCTAGCGGGGGGACAGATACGCAGTATTTT. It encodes CASSTASGGTDTQYF. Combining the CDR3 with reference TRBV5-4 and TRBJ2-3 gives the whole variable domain ETGVTQSPTHLIKTRGQQVTLRCSSQSGHNTVSWYQQALGQGPQFIFQYYREEENGRGNFPPRFSGLQFPNYSSELNVNALELDDSALYLCASSTASGGTDTQYFGPGTRLTVL.

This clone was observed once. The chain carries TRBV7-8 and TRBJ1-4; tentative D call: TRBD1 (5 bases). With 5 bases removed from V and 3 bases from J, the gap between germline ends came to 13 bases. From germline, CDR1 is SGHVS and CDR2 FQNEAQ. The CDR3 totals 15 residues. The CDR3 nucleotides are TGTGCCAGCAGCAAAGGGGATTCCTCTAATGAAAAACTGTTTTTT. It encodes CASSKGDSSNEKLFF.

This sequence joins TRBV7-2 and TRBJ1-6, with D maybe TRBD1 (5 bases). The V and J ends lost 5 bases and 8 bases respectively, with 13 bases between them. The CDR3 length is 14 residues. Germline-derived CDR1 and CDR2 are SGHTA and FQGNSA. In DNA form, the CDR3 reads TGTGCCAGCAGCCCCCAGGGATTGGATTCACCCCTCCACTTT. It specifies CASSPQGLDSPLHF.

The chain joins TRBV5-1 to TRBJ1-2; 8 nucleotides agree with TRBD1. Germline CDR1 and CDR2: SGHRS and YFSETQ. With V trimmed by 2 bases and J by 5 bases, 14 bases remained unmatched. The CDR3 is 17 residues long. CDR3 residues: CASSFTGGSKPRYGYTF. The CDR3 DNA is TGCGCCAGCAGCTTCACAGGGGGATCCAAGCCCCGATATGGCTACACCTTC.

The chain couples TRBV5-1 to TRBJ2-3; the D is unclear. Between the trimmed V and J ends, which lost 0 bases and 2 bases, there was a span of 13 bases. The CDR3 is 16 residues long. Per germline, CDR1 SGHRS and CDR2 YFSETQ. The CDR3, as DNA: TGCGCCAGCAGCTTGGGAGGTAACAAGGCCACAGATACGCAGTATTTT. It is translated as CASSLGGNKATDTQYF.

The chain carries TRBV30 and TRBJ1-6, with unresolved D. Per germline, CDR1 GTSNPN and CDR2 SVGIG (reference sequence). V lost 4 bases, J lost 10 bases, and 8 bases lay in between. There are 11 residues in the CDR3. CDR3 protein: CAWKRSSPLHF. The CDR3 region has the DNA TGTGCCTGGAAACGGAGCTCACCCCTCCACTTT.

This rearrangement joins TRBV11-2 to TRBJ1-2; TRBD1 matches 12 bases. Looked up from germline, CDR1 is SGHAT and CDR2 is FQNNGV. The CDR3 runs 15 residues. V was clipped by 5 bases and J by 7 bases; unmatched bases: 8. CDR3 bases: TGTGCCAGCAGCGGGACAGGGGGCGTTGAATTTGGCTACACCTTC. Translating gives CASSGTGGVEFGYTF.

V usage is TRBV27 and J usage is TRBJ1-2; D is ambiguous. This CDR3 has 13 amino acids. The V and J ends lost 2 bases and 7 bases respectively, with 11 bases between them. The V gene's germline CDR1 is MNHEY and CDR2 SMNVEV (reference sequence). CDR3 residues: CASSLAPASGYTF. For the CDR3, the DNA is TGTGCCAGCAGTTTAGCCCCGGCAAGTGGCTACACCTTC.

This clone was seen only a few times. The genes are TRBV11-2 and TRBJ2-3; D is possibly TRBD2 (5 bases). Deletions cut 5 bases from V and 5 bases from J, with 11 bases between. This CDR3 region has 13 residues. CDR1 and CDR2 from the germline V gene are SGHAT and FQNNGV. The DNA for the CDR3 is TGTGCCAGCAGCCACCCCGGGAAAGATACGCAGTATTTT. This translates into CASSHPGKDTQYF.

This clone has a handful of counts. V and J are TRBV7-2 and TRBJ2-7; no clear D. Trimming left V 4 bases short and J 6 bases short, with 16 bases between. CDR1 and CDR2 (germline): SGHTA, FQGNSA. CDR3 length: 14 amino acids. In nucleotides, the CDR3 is TGTGCCAGCAGCTACGGGTTCTCCCTTGGCGAGCAGTACTTC. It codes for CASSYGFSLGEQYF.

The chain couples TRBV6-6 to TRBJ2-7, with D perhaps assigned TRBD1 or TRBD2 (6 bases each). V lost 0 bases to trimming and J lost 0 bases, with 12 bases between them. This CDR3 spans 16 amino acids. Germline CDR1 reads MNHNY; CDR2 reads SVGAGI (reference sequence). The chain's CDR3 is CASSYSKGGFSYEQYF. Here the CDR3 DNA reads TGTGCCAGCAGTTACTCGAAGGGGGGATTCTCCTACGAGCAGTACTTC.

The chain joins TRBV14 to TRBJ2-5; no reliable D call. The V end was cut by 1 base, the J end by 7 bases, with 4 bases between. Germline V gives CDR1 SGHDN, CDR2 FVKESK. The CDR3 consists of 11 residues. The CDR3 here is CASSQASTQYF. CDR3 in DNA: TGTGCCAGCAGCCAAGCCTCGACCCAGTACTTC.

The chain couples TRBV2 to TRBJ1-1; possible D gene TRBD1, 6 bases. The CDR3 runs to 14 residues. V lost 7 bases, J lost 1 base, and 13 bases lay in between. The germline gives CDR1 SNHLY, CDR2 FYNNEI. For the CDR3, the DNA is TGTGCCAGCACCCGGGACAAGCCGAACACTGAAGCTTTCTTT. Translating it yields CASTRDKPNTEAFF.

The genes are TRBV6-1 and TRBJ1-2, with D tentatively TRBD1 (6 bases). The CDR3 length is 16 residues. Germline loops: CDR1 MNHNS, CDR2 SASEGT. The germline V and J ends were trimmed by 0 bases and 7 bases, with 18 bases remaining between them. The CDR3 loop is CASSEAGEGQDAGYTF. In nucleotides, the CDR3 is TGTGCCAGCAGTGAAGCGGGCGAGGGACAAGATGCTGGCTACACCTTC.

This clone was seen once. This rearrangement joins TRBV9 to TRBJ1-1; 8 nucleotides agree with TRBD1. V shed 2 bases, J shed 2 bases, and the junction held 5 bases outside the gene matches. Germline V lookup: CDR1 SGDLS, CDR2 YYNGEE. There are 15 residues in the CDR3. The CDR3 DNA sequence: TGTGCCAGCAGCGTCTCAGGGGGCCTCAACACTGAAGCTTTCTTT. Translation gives CASSVSGGLNTEAFF.

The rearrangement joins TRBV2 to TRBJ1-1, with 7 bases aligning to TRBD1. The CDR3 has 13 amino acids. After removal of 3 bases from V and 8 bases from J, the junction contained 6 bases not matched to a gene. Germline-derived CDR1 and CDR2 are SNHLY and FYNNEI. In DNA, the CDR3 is TGTGCCAGCAGTGAGGGACAGCTTCTGGAAGCTTTCTTT. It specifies CASSEGQLLEAFF.

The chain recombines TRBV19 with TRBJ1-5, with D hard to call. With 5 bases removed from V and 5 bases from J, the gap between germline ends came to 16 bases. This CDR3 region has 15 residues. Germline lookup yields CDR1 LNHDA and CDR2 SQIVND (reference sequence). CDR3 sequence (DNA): TGTGCCAGTAGTTCTCTGTCCGTCGGCTATCAGCCCCAGCATTTT. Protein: CASSSLSVGYQPQHF.

The CDR3, as DNA: TGTGCCAGCAGTGAAGCGGGGCCGTCCGAAGCTTTCTTT. The encoded protein is CASSEAGPSEAFF. V usage is TRBV2 and J usage is TRBJ1-1; D might be TRBD1 (5 bases). The CDR3 has 13 residues. CDR1 SNHLY and CDR2 FYNNEI come from the germline V gene. V lost 0 bases and J 8 bases, leaving 10 bases between the germline ends.